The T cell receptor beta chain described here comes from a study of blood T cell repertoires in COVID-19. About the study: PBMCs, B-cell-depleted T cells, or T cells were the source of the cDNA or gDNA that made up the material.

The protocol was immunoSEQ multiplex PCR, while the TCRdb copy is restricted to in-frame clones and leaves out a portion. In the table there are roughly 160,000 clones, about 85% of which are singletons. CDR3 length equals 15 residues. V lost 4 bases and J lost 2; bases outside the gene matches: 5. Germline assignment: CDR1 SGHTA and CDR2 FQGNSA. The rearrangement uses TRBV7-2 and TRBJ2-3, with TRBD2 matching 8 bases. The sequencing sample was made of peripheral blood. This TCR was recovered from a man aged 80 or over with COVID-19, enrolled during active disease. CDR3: CASSSQRGLTDTQYF. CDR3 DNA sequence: TGTGCCAGCAGCTCCCAGCGGGGGCTCACAGATACGCAGTATTTT.